What follows describes a single T cell receptor beta chain. These data belong to a study of shared clonotypes between healthy human individuals. Selected positively for CCR7 and CD45RO-negative, naive CD8 cells excluded terminally differentiated effector memory CD45RA+ cells. The sorted-subset replicate PCRs were given around 200 ng DNA, which is 30,000 to 35,000 T cell genomes. Measured with immunoSEQ multiplex PCR; TCRdb has only the in-frame clones, and not every one. The table has millions of clones, approximately 94% seen once; the top ten hold roughly 1%. The receptor's source is a man aged 18 to 30 in good health. Sample: naive CD8+ T cells sorted from blood.

In DNA form, the CDR3 reads TGCACCAGCAGCCAAGATCGAGTCGAACGGGAGGGGTACGAGCAGTACTTC. As protein: CTSSQDRVEREGYEQYF. V gene TRBV1 combines with J gene TRBJ2-7; whether TRBD2, the table's D call, matches the DNA was not checked. TRBV1 is shown as a pseudogene. This CDR3 contains 17 residues.